Given below is one T cell receptor (beta chain) in context. Assay: immunoSEQ multiplex PCR; the TCRdb copy retains only in-frame clones and omits some. The data contain more than 95,000 clones, 70% to 90% of them singletons. This specimen comes from a study of blood T cell repertoires in COVID-19. Study context: There were acute and convalescent COVID-19 samples, and they came from the United States, Italy and Spain. T cells, B-cell-depleted T cells, or PBMCs supplied cDNA or gDNA.

This CDR3 has 16 residues. Germline loops: CDR1 MNHNY, CDR2 SVGAGI (reference sequence). Trimming cost V 4 bases and J 7 bases, with 19 bases left between them. The receptor was isolated from an elderly woman with acute or convalescent COVID-19. The chain couples TRBV6-6 to TRBJ2-2; possible D gene TRBD2, 6 bases. What was sequenced was peripheral blood. The CDR3 nucleotides read TGTGCCAGCAGTTCCACAGGAGGACTAATCCGCGGGGAGCTGTTTTTT. Protein: CASSSTGGLIRGELFF.